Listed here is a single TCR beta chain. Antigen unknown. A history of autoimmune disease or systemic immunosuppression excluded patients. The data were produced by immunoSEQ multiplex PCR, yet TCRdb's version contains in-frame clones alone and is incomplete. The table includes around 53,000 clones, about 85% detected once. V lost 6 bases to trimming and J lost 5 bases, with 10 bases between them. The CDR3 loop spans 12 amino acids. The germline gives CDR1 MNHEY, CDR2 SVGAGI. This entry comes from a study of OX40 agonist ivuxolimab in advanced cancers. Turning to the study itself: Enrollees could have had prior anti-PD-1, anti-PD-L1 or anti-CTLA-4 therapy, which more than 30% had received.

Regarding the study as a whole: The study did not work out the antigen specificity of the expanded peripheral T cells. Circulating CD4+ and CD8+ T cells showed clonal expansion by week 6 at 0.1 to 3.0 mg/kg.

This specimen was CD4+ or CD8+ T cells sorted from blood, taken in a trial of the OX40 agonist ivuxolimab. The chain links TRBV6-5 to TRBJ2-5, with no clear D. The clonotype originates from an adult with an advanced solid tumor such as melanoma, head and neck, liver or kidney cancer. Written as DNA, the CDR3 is TGTGCCAGCAGCCTCGAAGGGGAGACCCAGTACTTC. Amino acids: CASSLEGETQYF.